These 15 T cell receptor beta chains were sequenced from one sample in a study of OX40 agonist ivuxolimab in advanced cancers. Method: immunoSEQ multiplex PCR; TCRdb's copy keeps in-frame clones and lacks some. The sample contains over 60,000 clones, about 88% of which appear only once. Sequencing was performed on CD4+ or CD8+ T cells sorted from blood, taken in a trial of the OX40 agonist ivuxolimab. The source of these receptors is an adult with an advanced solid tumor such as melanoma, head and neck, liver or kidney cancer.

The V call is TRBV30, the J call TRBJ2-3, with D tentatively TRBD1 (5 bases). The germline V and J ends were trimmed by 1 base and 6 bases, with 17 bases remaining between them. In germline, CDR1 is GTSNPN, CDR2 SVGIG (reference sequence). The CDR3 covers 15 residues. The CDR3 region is CAWSAPGNVGDTQYF. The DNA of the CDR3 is TGTGCCTGGAGTGCGCCAGGGAATGTCGGTGATACGCAGTATTTT.

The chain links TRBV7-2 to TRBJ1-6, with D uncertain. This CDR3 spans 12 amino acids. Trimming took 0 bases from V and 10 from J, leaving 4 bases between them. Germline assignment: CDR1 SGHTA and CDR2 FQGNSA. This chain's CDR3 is CASSLAGSPLHF. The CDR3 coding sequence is TGTGCCAGCAGCTTAGCAGGGTCACCCCTCCACTTT.

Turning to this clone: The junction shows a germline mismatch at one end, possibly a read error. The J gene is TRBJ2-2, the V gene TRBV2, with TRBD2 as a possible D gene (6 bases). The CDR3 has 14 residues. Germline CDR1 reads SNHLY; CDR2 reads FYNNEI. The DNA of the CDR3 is TGTGCCCGACTGGAGGGAGCGAAAACCGGGGAGCTGTTTTTT. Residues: CARLEGAKTGELFF.

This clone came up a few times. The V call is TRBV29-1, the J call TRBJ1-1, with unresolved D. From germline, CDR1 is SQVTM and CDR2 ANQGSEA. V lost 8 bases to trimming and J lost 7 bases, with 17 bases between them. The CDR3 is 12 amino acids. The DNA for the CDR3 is TGCAGCTTTAGACAAGGCGAAAGTGAAGCTTTCTTT. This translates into CSFRQGESEAFF.

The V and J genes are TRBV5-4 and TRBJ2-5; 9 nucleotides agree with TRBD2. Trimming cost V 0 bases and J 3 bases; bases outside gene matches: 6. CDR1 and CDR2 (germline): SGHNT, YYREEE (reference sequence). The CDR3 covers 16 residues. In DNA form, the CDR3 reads TGTGCCAGCAGCTTGGAAATAGCGGGAGTTAAAGAGACCCAGTACTTC. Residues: CASSLEIAGVKETQYF.

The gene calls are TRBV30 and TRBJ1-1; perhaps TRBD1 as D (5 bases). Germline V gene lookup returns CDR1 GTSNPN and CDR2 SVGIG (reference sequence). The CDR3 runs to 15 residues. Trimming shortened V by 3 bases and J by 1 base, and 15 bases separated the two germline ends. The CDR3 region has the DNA TGTGCCTGGAGACGTAGGGACCCGTCGAACACTGAAGCTTTCTTT. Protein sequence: CAWRRRDPSNTEAFF.

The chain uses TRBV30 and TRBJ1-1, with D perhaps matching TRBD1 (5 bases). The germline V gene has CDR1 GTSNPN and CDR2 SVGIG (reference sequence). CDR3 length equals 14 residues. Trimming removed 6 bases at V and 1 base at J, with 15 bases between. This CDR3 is CACLGTRRNTEAFF. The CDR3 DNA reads TGTGCCTGCCTAGGGACTAGGAGGAACACTGAAGCTTTCTTT.

The CDR3 DNA follows: TGTGCCAGCAGGGCTAGGACAGGCCATCCCTACGAGCAGTACTTC. This translates into CASRARTGHPYEQYF. The V call is TRBV6-1, the J call TRBJ2-7, with 7 positions matching TRBD1. This CDR3 spans 15 amino acids. Looked up from germline, CDR1 is MNHNS and CDR2 is SASEGT. With 6 bases clipped from V and 2 bases from J, the junction kept 10 bases outside the gene matches.

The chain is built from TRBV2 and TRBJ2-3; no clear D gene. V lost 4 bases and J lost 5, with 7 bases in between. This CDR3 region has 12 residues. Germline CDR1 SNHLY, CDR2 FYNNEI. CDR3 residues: CASSANIDTQYF. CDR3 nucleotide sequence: TGTGCCAGCAGTGCCAACATAGATACGCAGTATTTT.

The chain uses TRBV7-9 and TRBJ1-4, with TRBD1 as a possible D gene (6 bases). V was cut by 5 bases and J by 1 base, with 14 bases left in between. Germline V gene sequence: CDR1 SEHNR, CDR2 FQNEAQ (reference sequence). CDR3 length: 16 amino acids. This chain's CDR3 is CASSTTGKGTNEKLFF. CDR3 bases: TGTGCCAGCAGCACCACAGGGAAAGGAACTAATGAAAAACTGTTTTTT. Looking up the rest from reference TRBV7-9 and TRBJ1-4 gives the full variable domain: DTGVSQNPRHKITKRGQNVTFRCDPISEHNRLYWYRQTLGQGPEFLTYFQNEAQLEKSRLLSDRFSAERPKGSFSTLEIQRTEQGDSAMYLCASSTTGKGTNEKLFFGSGTQLSVL.

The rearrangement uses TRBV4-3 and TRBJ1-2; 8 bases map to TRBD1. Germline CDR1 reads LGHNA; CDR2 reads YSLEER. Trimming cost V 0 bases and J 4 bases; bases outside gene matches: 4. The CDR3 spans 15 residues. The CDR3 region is CASSQDGDRSYGYTF. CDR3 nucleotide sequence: TGCGCCAGCAGCCAAGATGGGGACAGGAGCTATGGCTACACCTTC.

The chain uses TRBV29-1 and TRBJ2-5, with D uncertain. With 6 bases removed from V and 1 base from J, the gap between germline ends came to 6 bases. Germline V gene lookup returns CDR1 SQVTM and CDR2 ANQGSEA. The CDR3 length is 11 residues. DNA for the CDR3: TGCAGCGTCGCAAGCCAAGAGACCCAGTACTTC. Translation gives CSVASQETQYF.

For the CDR3, the DNA is TGCGCCAGCAGCTTTTCTAGCGTGGAGTCCAATGAGCAGTTCTTC. Translating it yields CASSFSSVESNEQFF. This chain uses TRBV5-1 with TRBJ2-1; D is possibly TRBD2 (6 bases). The CDR3 contains 15 residues. Germline CDR1 SGHRS, CDR2 YFSETQ. V gave up 2 bases and J gave up 6 bases, with 15 bases separating them.

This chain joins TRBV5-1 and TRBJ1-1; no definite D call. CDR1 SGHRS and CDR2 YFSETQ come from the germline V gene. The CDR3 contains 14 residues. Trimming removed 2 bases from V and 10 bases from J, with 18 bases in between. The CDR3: CASSFNSVLGSAFF. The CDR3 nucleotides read TGCGCCAGCAGCTTCAACAGCGTGCTCGGATCAGCTTTCTTT. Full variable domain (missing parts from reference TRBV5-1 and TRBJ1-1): KAGVTQTPRYLIKTRGQQVTLSCSPISGHRSVSWYQQTPGQGLQFLFEYFSETQRNKGNFPGRFSGRQFSNSRSEMNVSTLELGDSALYLCASSFNSVLGSAFFGQGTRLTVV.

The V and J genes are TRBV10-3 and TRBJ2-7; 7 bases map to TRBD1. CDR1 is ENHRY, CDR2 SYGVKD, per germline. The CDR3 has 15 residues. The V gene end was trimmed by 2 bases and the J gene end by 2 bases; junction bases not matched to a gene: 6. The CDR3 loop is CAISEKGTEAYEQYF. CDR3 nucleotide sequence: TGTGCCATCAGTGAGAAAGGGACAGAAGCCTACGAGCAGTACTTC.